Listed below are T cell receptor beta chains from one sample, sequenced in a study of blood T cells in healthy people across ages. TCRdb fed the 5' RACE reads into MiXCR, producing one record per CDR3 protein. The sample holds about a million distinct CDR3 sequences, 35% to 40% seen once. Sequencing was done on a sample of blood. These TCRs come from a man between 18 and 35 years old in good health. The CDR3 runs from the conserved cysteine through the conserved F or W. D genes are given only for firm matches. The size field is filled for only some rows; it gives once, few, many or a size class.

d_call	j_call	clone_size	v_call	cdr3_aa	cdr3_nt
TRBD1	TRBJ2-5	few	TRBV9	CARIETGVIETQYF	TGTGCCAGGATCGAGACAGGGGTTATAGAGACCCAGTACTTC
TRBD1	TRBJ1-5	few	TRBV6-2/TRBV6-3	CASSYSGTGDHQPQHF	TGTGCCAGCAGTTATTCCGGGACAGGGGATCATCAGCCCCAGCATTTT
TRBD1	TRBJ2-2	-	TRBV6-1	CASRGQGNSGELFF	TGTGCCAGCAGAGGACAGGGTAACTCCGGGGAGCTGTTTTTT
TRBD1	TRBJ2-3	few	TRBV29-1	CSVETNRDRGPDTQYF	TGCAGCGTTGAAACTAACCGGGACAGGGGGCCAGATACGCAGTATTTT
-	TRBJ2-6	few	TRBV20-1	CSASDGGANVLTF	TGCAGTGCTAGTGATGGGGGAGCCAACGTCCTGACTTTC
-	TRBJ1-1	-	TRBV5-1	CASSLAPLGVMNTEAFF	TGCGCCAGCAGCTTGGCTCCTCTGGGTGTCATGAACACTGAAGCTTTCTTT
-	TRBJ2-1	few	TRBV2	CASSGRGEWGEQFF	TGTGCCAGCAGTGGGCGGGGTGAATGGGGTGAGCAGTTCTTC
-	TRBJ1-1	once	TRBV9	CASSGSGRTSTEAFF	TGTGCCAGCAGCGGTTCTGGACGGACCTCCACTGAAGCTTTCTTT
-	TRBJ1-2	-	TRBV12-3/TRBV12-4	CASSLGVIGYGYTF	TGTGCCAGCAGTTTAGGGGTGATAGGGTATGGCTACACCTTC
-	TRBJ1-2	once	TRBV29-1	CSVDQGSSSYGYTF	TGCAGCGTTGATCAGGGGAGTAGTAGCTATGGCTACACCTTC
-	TRBJ2-3	few	TRBV25-1	CASSEGPGTDTQYF	TGTGCCAGCAGTGAAGGGCCGGGCACAGATACGCAGTATTTT
TRBD1	TRBJ2-3	-	TRBV5-1	CANSLFRGTSGDTQYF	TGCGCCAACAGCTTGTTCAGGGGGACCTCGGGAGATACGCAGTATTTT
-	TRBJ2-1	few	TRBV20-1	CSAPTSYNEQFF	TGCAGTGCTCCCACATCCTACAATGAGCAGTTCTTC
-	TRBJ2-1	few	TRBV7-9	CASSLGTDLQDDEQFF	TGTGCCAGCAGCTTAGGGACAGACCTACAGGACGATGAGCAGTTCTTC
-	TRBJ2-2	few	TRBV28	CASSLEAGMELFF	TGTGCCAGCAGTTTAGAGGCGGGGATGGAGCTGTTTTTT
-	TRBJ1-5	-	TRBV19	CASSAYTGPQHF	TGTGCCAGTAGTGCCTATACCGGGCCCCAGCATTTT
-	TRBJ2-3	few	TRBV9	CASSVSGGTQYF	TGTGCCAGCAGCGTTTCCGGTGGTACGCAGTATTTT
-	TRBJ2-1	-	TRBV7-9	CPSSLKGVSSYKEQFF	TGTCCCAGCAGCTTGAAAGGGGTGAGCTCCTACAAGGAGCAGTTCTTC
TRBD2	TRBJ2-5	-	TRBV7-9	CASSLTSGGIGETQYF	TGTGCCAGCAGCTTAACTAGCGGGGGTATCGGCGAGACCCAGTACTTC
-	TRBJ1-2	few	TRBV14	CASSQGEFSGYTF	TGTGCCAGCAGCCAAGGGGAATTTAGTGGCTACACCTTC
TRBD1	TRBJ2-7	-	TRBV7-2	CASSLYPGQAYEQYF	TGTGCCAGCAGCTTATACCCGGGACAGGCCTACGAGCAGTACTTC
-	TRBJ1-1	-	TRBV20-1	CRASPFNTEAFF	TGCAGGGCTAGTCCGTTCAACACTGAAGCTTTCTTT
-	TRBJ2-5	-	TRBV5-6	CASSFWRGQETQYF	TGTGCCAGCAGCTTTTGGAGGGGCCAAGAGACCCAGTACTTC
TRBD1	TRBJ1-2	-	TRBV2	CASVPFGTGDGYTF	TGTGCCAGCGTACCTTTCGGTACAGGGGATGGCTACACCTTC
-	TRBJ2-3	-	TRBV27	CASSPTPESTDTQYF	TGTGCCAGCAGTCCAACCCCGGAGTCCACAGATACGCAGTATTTT
-	TRBJ1-2	-	TRBV27	CASSRMSSGERGYTF	TGTGCCAGCAGTCGGATGTCGAGCGGGGAGAGGGGCTACACCTTC
-	TRBJ1-1	-	TRBV11-3	CASSLRGIGEAFF	TGTGCCAGCAGCTTGCGGGGAATCGGTGAAGCTTTCTTT
TRBD1	TRBJ1-2	-	TRBV28	CASSYPTYRQGSNYGYTF	TGTGCCAGCAGTTACCCCACCTACCGACAGGGATCTAACTATGGCTACACCTTC